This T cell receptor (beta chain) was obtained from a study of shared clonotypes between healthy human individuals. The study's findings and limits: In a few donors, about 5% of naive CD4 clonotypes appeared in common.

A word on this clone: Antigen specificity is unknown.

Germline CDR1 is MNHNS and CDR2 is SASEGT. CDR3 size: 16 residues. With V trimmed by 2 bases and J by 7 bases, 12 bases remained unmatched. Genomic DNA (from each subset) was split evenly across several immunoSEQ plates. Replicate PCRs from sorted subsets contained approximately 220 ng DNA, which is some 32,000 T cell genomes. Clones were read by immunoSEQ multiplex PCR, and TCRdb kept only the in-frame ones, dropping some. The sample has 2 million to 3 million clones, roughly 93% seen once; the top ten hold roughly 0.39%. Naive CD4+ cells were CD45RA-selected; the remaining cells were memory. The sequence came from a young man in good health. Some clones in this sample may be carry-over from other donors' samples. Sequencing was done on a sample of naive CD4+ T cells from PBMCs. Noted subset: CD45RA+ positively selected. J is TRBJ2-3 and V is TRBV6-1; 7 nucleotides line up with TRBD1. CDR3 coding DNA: TGTGCCAGCAGTGAAAGTGGTGGGACAGTGTCAAATACGCAGTATTTT. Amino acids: CASSESGGTVSNTQYF.